The clone carrying this T cell receptor (beta chain) was detected a few times. The antigen remains unidentified. This specimen comes from a study of human T cells and chemical hapten exposure. Study context: Per-sample variation in TCR yield stemmed mainly from small pooled library volume differences. Points from the study as a whole: Higher patch test scores went with higher counts of PT1 expanded TCRs. Versus controls, expanded TCRs had significantly more large CDR3 similarity clusters.

The ends were cut back, 4 bases at V and 4 bases at J, with 7 bases in the middle. This CDR3 is 13 amino acids long. Germline V gene data show CDR1 as SEHNR and CDR2 as FQNEAQ (reference sequence). The time point was: patch test 1, 2 weeks after DPC sensitization. Treatment in this sample: therapeutic diphenylcyclopropenone sensitization with weekly scalp DPC. TCRdb independently ran MiXCR on the RACE reads; one entry per CDR3 protein. The sample comprises 75,000 to 100,000 distinct CDR3 sequences, over 10% of which are singletons, and approximately 2.1% rests with the top ten. Sample: whole blood, taken in connection with sensitization to the hapten diphenylcyclopropenone (DPC). The chain carries TRBV7-9 and TRBJ2-2; D unresolved. The sequence was collected from a woman aged 40 to 50 with alopecia areata. Some clones in this sample may be carry-over from other donors' samples. CDR3 in DNA: TGTGCCAGCAGCTCTAGGTCCACCGGGGAGCTGTTTTTT. Protein: CASSSRSTGELFF.